These T cell receptor beta chains were read from a single sample in a study of blood T cell repertoires in COVID-19. The protocol was immunoSEQ multiplex PCR, while the TCRdb copy is restricted to in-frame clones and leaves out a portion. In the table there are 200,000 to 250,000 clones, approximately 90% of which are singletons. What was sequenced was peripheral blood. The origin of the receptors is a woman aged 40 to 49 with acute or convalescent COVID-19. The conserved cysteine and the conserved F or W are not part of the CDR3 here. For some rows the clone size is stated as once, few or many, or as a class when expanded; others skip it.

size | V | CDR3
. | TRBV28 | ASSRGQGSLMNTEAF
few | TRBV6-1 | ASSEGTGGTPLH
. | TRBV5-1 | ASRIGTGHSPLH
. | TRBV30 | AWGAGDLRYTEAF
. | TRBV30 | AWNEYNSPLH
. | TRBV5-1 | ASSPRTDYNEQF
. | TRBV12-3/TRBV12-4 | ASSFRPDTQY
once | TRBV6-5 | AGGEGAEAF
. | TRBV7-8 | ASSPYREGEKLF
. | TRBV5-6 | ASSFKLGGAF